This TCR beta chain was sequenced in a study of T-cell memory formation after mild COVID-19. UMIs and sample barcodes were carried by the TCR alpha and TCR beta cDNA libraries that 5'RACE produced using constant-segment primers. TCRdb recomputed calls from the 5' RACE reads with MiXCR, one row per CDR3 protein. This table has 380,000 or so distinct CDR3 sequences, approximately 15% appearing once. The study, taken as a whole, reports: Whereas later expanders leaned CD4+, clones contracting day 15 to 85 showed a balanced CD4/CD8 makeup. A subset of responding clones appeared in pre-infection memory, suggesting cross-reactive memory joined.

This CDR3 region has 14 residues. Germline loops: CDR1 SGHRS, CDR2 YFSETQ. Concerning this clonotype itself: What it recognizes is unknown. A read error may account for a junction end that differs from germline.

Input material: PBMCs or a T cell subset sorted from them (not recorded which). This receptor was taken from a man aged 18 to 30 who had mild COVID-19 (a few samples of this study predate the infection). Cell type and time point are not known. The J gene is TRBJ2-2, the V gene TRBV5-1; unclear D gene. CDR3 in amino acids: CASSRDGRTEELFF. CDR3 DNA: TGCGCCAGCAGCCGAGACGGGCGCACCGAGGAGCTGTTTTTT.